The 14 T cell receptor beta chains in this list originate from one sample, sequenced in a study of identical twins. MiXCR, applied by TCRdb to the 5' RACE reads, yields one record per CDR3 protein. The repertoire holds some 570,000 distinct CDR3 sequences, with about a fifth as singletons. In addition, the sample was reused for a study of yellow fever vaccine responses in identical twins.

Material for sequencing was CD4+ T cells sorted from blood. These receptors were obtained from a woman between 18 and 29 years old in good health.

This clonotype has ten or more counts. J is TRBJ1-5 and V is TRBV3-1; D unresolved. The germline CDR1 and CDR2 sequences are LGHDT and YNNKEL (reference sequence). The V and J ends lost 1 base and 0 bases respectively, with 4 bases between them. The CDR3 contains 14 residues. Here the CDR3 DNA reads TGTGCCAGCAGCCAAGGGGTTAGCAATCAGCCCCAGCATTTT. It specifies CASSQGVSNQPQHF.

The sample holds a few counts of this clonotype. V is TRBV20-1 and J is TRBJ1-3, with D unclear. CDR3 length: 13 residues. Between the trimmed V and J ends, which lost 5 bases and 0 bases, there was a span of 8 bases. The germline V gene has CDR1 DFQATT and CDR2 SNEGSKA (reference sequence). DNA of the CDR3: TGCAGTGCTTTCCGGGACTCTGGAAACACCATATATTTT. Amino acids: CSAFRDSGNTIYF.

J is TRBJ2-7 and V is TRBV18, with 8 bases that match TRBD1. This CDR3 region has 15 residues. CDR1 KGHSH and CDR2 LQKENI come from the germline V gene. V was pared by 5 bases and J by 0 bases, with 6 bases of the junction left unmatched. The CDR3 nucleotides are TGTGCCAGCTCAAGGACAGGGAAGGGCTCCTACGAGCAGTACGTC. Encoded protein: CASSRTGKGSYEQYV.

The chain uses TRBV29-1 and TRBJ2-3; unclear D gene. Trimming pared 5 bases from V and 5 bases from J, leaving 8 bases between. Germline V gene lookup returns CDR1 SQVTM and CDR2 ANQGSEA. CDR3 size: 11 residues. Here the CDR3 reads CSVPTGDTQYF. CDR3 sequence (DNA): TGCAGCGTTCCCACGGGAGATACGCAGTATTTT.

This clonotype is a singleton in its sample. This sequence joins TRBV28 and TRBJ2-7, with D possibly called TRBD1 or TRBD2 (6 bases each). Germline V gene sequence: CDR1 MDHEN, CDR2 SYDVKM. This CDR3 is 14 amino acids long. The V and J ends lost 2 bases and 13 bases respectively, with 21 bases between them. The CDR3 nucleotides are TGTGCCAGCAGTTTAGACCGGGCCAGCGGAGGGGGATACTTC. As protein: CASSLDRASGGGYF. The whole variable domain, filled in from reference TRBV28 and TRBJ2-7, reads DVKVTQSSRYLVKRTGEKVFLECVQDMDHENMFWYRQDPGLGLRLIYFSYDVKMKEKGDIPEGYSVSREKKERFSLILESASTNQTSMYLCASSLDRASGGGYFGPGTRLTVT.

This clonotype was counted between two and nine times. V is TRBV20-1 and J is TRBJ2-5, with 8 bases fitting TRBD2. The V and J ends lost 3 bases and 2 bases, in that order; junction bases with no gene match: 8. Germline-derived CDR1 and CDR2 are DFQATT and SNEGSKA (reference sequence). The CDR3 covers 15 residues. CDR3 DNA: TGCAGTGCTAGTACTAGCGGAAGGGGTCAAGAGACCCAGTACTTC. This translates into CSASTSGRGQETQYF.

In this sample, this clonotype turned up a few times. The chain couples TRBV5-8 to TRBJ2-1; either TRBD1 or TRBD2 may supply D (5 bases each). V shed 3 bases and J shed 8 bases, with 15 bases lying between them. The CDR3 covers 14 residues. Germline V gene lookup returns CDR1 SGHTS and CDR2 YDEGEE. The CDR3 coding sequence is TGTGCCAGCAGCTACGACACGGGGCTCGATGAGCAGTTCTTC. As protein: CASSYDTGLDEQFF.

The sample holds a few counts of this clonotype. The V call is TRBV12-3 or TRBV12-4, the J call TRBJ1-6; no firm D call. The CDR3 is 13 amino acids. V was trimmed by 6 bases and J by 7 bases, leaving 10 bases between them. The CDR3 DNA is TGTGCCAGCAGATGGGCAGGCAATTCACCCCTCCACTTT. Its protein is CASRWAGNSPLHF.

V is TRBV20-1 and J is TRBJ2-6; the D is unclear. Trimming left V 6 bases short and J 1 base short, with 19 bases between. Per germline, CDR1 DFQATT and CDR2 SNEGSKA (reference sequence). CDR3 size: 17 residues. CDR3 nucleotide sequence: TGCAGTGCCCCTCCCCACACAGCTCGATCTGGGGCCAACGTCCTGACTTTC. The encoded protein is CSAPPHTARSGANVLTF.

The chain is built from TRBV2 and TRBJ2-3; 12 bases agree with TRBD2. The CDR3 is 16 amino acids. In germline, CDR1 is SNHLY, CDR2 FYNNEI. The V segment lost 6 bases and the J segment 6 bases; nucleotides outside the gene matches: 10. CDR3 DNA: TGTGCCAGCAGGCGGGCGCCCGGGACTAGCGGGGATACGCAGTATTTT. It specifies CASRRAPGTSGDTQYF.

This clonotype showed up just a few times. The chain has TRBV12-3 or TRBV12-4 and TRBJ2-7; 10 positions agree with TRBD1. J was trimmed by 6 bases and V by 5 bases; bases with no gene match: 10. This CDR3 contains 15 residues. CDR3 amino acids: CASSTRDRGVSEQYF. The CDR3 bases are TGTGCCAGCAGTACCAGGGACAGGGGAGTATCCGAGCAGTACTTC.

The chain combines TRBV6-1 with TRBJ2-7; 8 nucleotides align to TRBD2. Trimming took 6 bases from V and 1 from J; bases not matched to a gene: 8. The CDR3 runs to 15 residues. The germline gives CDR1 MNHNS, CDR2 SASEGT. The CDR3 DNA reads TGTGCCAGCAGCAGAATAGCGGGAAGATCCTACGAGCAGTACTTC. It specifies CASSRIAGRSYEQYF.

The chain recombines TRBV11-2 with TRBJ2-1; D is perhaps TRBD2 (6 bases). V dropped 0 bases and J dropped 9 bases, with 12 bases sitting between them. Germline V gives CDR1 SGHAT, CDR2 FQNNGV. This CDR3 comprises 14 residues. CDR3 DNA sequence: TGTGCCAGCAGCTTAGATCTCACTAGCAGTGAGCAGTTCTTC. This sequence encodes CASSLDLTSSEQFF.

The CDR3, as DNA: TGTGCCAGCAGCCAAGACTTGAGCGGGAGGTGGGTCGAGCAGTACTTC. This sequence encodes CASSQDLSGRWVEQYF. The rearrangement links TRBV4-2 to TRBJ2-7, with 9 bases matching TRBD2. CDR1 and CDR2 from the germline V gene are LGHNA and YNFKEQ. With 0 bases clipped from V and 6 bases from J, the junction kept 9 bases outside the gene matches. This CDR3 region has 16 residues.